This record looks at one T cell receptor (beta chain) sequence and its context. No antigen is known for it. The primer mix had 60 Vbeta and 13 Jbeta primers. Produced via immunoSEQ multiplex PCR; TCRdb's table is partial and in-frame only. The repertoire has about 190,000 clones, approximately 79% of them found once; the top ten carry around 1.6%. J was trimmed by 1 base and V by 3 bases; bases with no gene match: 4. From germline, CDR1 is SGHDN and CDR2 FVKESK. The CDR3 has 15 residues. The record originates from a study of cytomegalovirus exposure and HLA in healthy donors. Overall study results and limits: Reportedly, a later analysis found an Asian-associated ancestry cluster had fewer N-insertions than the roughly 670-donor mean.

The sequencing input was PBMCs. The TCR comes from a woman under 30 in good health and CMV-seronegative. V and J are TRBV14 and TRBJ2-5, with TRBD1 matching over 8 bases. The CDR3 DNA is TGTGCCAGCAGCCATAAGACAGGGGCCCAAGAGACCCAGTACTTC. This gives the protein CASSHKTGAQETQYF. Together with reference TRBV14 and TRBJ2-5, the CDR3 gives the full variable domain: EAGVTQFPSHSVIEKGQTVTLRCDPISGHDNLYWYRRVMGKEIKFLLHFVKESKQDESGMPNNRFLAERTGGTYSTLKVQPAELEDSGVYFCASSHKTGAQETQYFGPGTRLLVL.